Following are 25 T cell receptor beta chains from one sample sequenced in a study of T cells after posttransplantation cyclophosphamide. The protocol was immunoSEQ multiplex PCR, while the TCRdb copy is restricted to in-frame clones and leaves out a portion. The sample shows 42,000 or so clones, around 91% of them seen only once. Cyclophosphamide on days +3 and +4 followed busulfan-fludarabine conditioning and a marrow graft. Specimen: PBMCs, collected 62 days after allogeneic stem cell transplant with posttransplant cyclophosphamide. The receptor set was obtained from a male patient aged 55 to 70 who received an allogeneic stem cell transplant from a related donor and was CMV-positive. Some T cells may be provided by the graft donor.

This chain joins TRBV27 and TRBJ1-4, with 11 bases lining up with TRBD1. With V trimmed by 5 bases and J by 6 bases, 5 bases remained unmatched. CDR3 length equals 15 residues. Germline CDR1 reads MNHEY; CDR2 reads SMNVEV (reference sequence). In nucleotides, the CDR3 is TGTGCCAGCAGTCCGGACAGGGGGCAAGATGAAAAACTGTTTTTT. Translated: CASSPDRGQDEKLFF.

This chain joins TRBV11-3 and TRBJ2-1, with 8 bases lining up with TRBD1. Per the germline V gene, CDR1 is SGHNT and CDR2 is YENEEA. V lost 5 bases to trimming and J lost 7 bases; unmatched junction nucleotides: 4. The CDR3 has 13 amino acids. CDR3 DNA sequence: TGTGCCAGCAGCCTTCAGGGGGCTAATGAGCAGTTCTTC. It codes for CASSLQGANEQFF.

This chain uses TRBV6-6 with TRBJ2-1; D might be TRBD2 (6 bases). The CDR3 has 14 amino acids. Trimming shortened V by 6 bases and J by 2 bases, and 11 bases separated the two germline ends. Germline V gives CDR1 MNHNY, CDR2 SVGAGI (reference sequence). CDR3 nucleotides: TGTGCCAGCAGCCCCGGGACTCCCTACAATGAGCAGTTCTTC. Translation gives CASSPGTPYNEQFF.

CDR3 sequence reads: CASSDEADTQYF. The CDR3 coding sequence is TGTGCCAGCAGTGATGAGGCGGATACGCAGTATTTT. The chain couples TRBV2 to TRBJ2-3; D unclear. This CDR3 comprises 12 residues. CDR1 and CDR2 (germline): SNHLY, FYNNEI. The ends were cut back, 3 bases at V and 6 bases at J, with 7 bases in the middle.

This chain uses TRBV11-2 with TRBJ1-1, with no clear D. The CDR3 consists of 12 residues. V was clipped by 2 bases and J by 4 bases, with 5 bases between them. In germline, CDR1 is SGHAT, CDR2 FQNNGV. The CDR3, as DNA: TGTGCCAGCAGCTTACCCTTCACTGAAGCTTTCTTT. Translation gives CASSLPFTEAFF.

V and J are TRBV7-8 and TRBJ1-2; TRBD1 matches at 9 bases. Germline V gives CDR1 SGHVS, CDR2 FQNEAQ. The CDR3 runs to 15 residues. The junction had 7 bases not matched to a gene; V was cut back by 2 bases and J by 6 bases. This chain's CDR3 is CASSLRDRVVDGYTF. The CDR3 region has the DNA TGTGCCAGCAGCTTACGGGACAGGGTGGTCGATGGCTACACCTTC. Filled out from reference TRBV7-8 and TRBJ1-2, the complete variable domain reads GAGVSQSPRYKVAKRGQDVALRCDPISGHVSLFWYQQALGQGPEFLTYFQNEAQLDKSGLPSDRFFAERPEGSVSTLKIQRTQQEDSAVYLCASSLRDRVVDGYTFGSGTRLTVV.

V gene TRBV5-1 combines with J gene TRBJ1-1; 12 positions agree with TRBD1. This CDR3 is built from 16 residues. Germline V gene sequence: CDR1 SGHRS, CDR2 YFSETQ. V was clipped by 3 bases and J by 5 bases; unmatched bases: 8. The CDR3 DNA reads as TGCGCCAGCAGCTCCAATCCGGGACAGGGGGCGACTGAAGCTTTCTTT. This translates into CASSSNPGQGATEAFF. Combining the CDR3 with reference TRBV5-1 and TRBJ1-1 gives the whole variable domain KAGVTQTPRYLIKTRGQQVTLSCSPISGHRSVSWYQQTPGQGLQFLFEYFSETQRNKGNFPGRFSGRQFSNSRSEMNVSTLELGDSALYLCASSSNPGQGATEAFFGQGTRLTVV.

The V call is TRBV6-5, the J call TRBJ1-1; TRBD1 aligns across 8 bases. V lost 6 bases, J lost 6 bases, and 6 bases stayed unmatched. The CDR3 has 13 amino acids. Germline V CDR1 and CDR2: MNHEY, SVGAGI. The CDR3 spells CASRPLQGAEAFF. CDR3 DNA sequence: TGTGCCAGCAGGCCTTTACAGGGGGCTGAAGCTTTCTTT.

The J gene is TRBJ1-2, the V gene TRBV11-2; D may be TRBD1 (6 bases). The germline V and J ends were trimmed by 5 bases and 8 bases, with 21 bases remaining between them. The CDR3 is 15 residues long. Germline V lookup: CDR1 SGHAT, CDR2 FQNNGV. The CDR3 protein is CASSRSMGGQRGYTF. CDR3 sequence (DNA): TGTGCCAGCAGCAGATCCATGGGGGGGCAGCGGGGCTACACCTTC.

This chain joins TRBV6-5 and TRBJ1-1; 7 bases match TRBD1. With 7 bases clipped from V and 1 base from J, the junction kept 3 bases outside the gene matches. CDR3 length equals 13 residues. In germline, CDR1 is MNHEY, CDR2 SVGAGI. The DNA of the CDR3 is TGTGCCAGCACCGGGACAGCGAACACTGAAGCTTTCTTT. Amino acids: CASTGTANTEAFF.

This chain uses TRBV2 with TRBJ2-7, with a weak D call TRBD1 (7 bases). The length of the CDR3 is 17 residues. Germline lookup yields CDR1 SNHLY and CDR2 FYNNEI. V lost 1 base and J lost 1, with 17 bases in between. The CDR3 protein is CASSEGGDRMISYEQYV. In nucleotides, the CDR3 is TGTGCCAGCAGTGAAGGGGGGGACAGAATGATTTCCTACGAGCAGTACGTC.

Turning to this clone: At one end the junction does not follow the germline gene, possibly because of a read error. This sequence joins TRBV29-1 and TRBJ1-2, with D perhaps TRBD1 (6 bases). Germline CDR1 and CDR2: SQVTM and ANQGSEA. The CDR3 is 11 amino acids. CDR3 residues: CSVEGTETPLF. The DNA for the CDR3 is TGCAGCGTTGAAGGGACAGAAACTCCTCTCTTC.

This clone appeared a single time. The rearrangement joins TRBV7-9 to TRBJ2-3, with D unclear. Trimming cost V 4 bases and J 6 bases, with 8 bases left between them. In germline, CDR1 is SEHNR, CDR2 FQNEAQ (reference sequence). This CDR3 comprises 12 residues. Here the CDR3 reads CASSSSADTQYF. CDR3 coding DNA: TGTGCCAGCAGCTCCAGCGCCGATACGCAGTATTTT.

This chain links TRBV19 with TRBJ1-1; no clear D. The V gene's germline CDR1 is LNHDA and CDR2 SQIVND (reference sequence). The CDR3 covers 15 residues. Between the trimmed V and J ends, which lost 9 bases and 5 bases, there was a span of 22 bases. CDR3 in DNA: TGTGCCAGCGTGCCGGAGGGATGGGGAAAAACTGAAGCTTTCTTT. It codes for CASVPEGWGKTEAFF.

This chain uses TRBV6-1 with TRBJ2-5, with D hard to call. TRBJ2-7 explains the end of the DNA better; the J call may be wrong. This CDR3 has 13 amino acids. Germline V gene lookup returns CDR1 MNHNS and CDR2 SASEGT. The CDR3 DNA is TGTGCCAGCAGTGAAGGCTTACACTACGAGCAGTACTTC. This sequence encodes CASSEGLHYEQYF.

This chain connects TRBV5-1 to TRBJ1-1; D unresolved. CDR1 and CDR2 (germline): SGHRS, YFSETQ. The CDR3 has 13 residues. V lost 0 bases and J lost 5, with 8 bases in between. The CDR3 region is CASSLVSETEAFF. DNA for the CDR3: TGCGCCAGCAGCTTGGTGTCGGAGACTGAAGCTTTCTTT.

CDR3 in DNA: TGTGCCAGCAGCTTAACCCTTGAGGGTCAACAGCCCCAGCATTTT. Protein sequence: CASSLTLEGQQPQHF. The chain combines TRBV7-8 with TRBJ1-5, with D hard to call. The CDR3 totals 15 residues. Trimming took off 2 bases at V and 7 bases at J, with 15 bases between the two ends. Germline-derived CDR1 and CDR2 are SGHVS and FQNEAQ.

Judged by abundance, this clone is medium-sized. CDR3 region: CASSEVTGAGNTIYF. CDR3 nucleotide sequence: TGTGCCAGCAGTGAAGTTACAGGGGCTGGAAACACCATATATTTT. The chain carries TRBV6-1 and TRBJ1-3, with 7 nucleotides matching TRBD1. The CDR3 is 15 amino acids. V lost 1 base and J lost 2; bases outside the gene matches: 2. CDR1 is MNHNS and CDR2 is SASEGT in the germline V gene.

The J gene is TRBJ1-1, the V gene TRBV10-3; 7 bases map to TRBD1. Looked up from germline, CDR1 is ENHRY and CDR2 is SYGVKD. CDR3 length: 16 residues. Trimming at V came to 0 bases and at J to 0 bases, leaving 4 bases not matched to a gene. The CDR3 region is CAISESEGAMNTEAFF. The CDR3 DNA reads as TGTGCCATCAGTGAGTCGGAGGGGGCGATGAACACTGAAGCTTTCTTT.

The chain joins TRBV5-1 to TRBJ1-1; TRBD1 might be the D (5 bases). The V end lost 0 bases, the J end lost 7 bases, and 10 bases lay between the germline ends. This CDR3 comprises 13 residues. Germline V gene sequence: CDR1 SGHRS, CDR2 YFSETQ. CDR3 nucleotides: TGCGCCAGCAGCTTGGCACAGGCGAATGAAGCTTTCTTT. Amino acids: CASSLAQANEAFF.

The V call is TRBV15, the J call TRBJ2-7; 9 bases map to TRBD1. Germline V gene data show CDR1 as LNHNV and CDR2 as YYDKDF (reference sequence). After removal of 0 bases from V and 1 base from J, the junction contained 7 bases not matched to a gene. The CDR3 extends over 17 amino acids. CDR3 in DNA: TGTGCCACCAGCAGAGATGGGGGGACAGGGAATTCCTACGAGCAGTACGTC. Translated: CATSRDGGTGNSYEQYV.

For this clone: One end of the junction fails to match germline, which may point to a read error. The chain recombines TRBV6-5 with TRBJ1-6; 7 positions agree with TRBD1. Germline CDR1 MNHEY, CDR2 SVGAGI. The CDR3 covers 14 residues. The chain's CDR3 is CASRSPPGGSPPHF. CDR3 in DNA: TGTGCCAGCAGATCTCCTCCAGGGGGATCACCCCCCCACTTT.

The genes are TRBV4-1 and TRBJ2-7; 7 bases match TRBD2. Germline CDR1 and CDR2: MGHRA and YSYEKL. The J segment lost 0 bases and the V segment lost 1 base, leaving 3 bases of the junction unmatched. The CDR3 is 15 amino acids. CDR3 amino acids: CASSQGGGSSYEQYF. CDR3 coding DNA: TGCGCCAGCAGCCAAGGCGGGGGTAGCTCCTACGAGCAGTACTTC.

The chain is built from TRBV10-3 and TRBJ2-7, with 7 bases lining up with TRBD1. Germline values: CDR1 ENHRY, CDR2 SYGVKD. With V trimmed by 6 bases and J by 3 bases, 8 bases remained unmatched. The CDR3 extends over 14 amino acids. CDR3 sequence reads: CAISSGTAYYEQYV. Here the CDR3 DNA reads TGTGCCATCAGCTCCGGGACAGCTTACTACGAGCAGTACGTC.

V is TRBV6-6 and J is TRBJ2-7, with 12 nucleotides matching TRBD1. The junction had 12 bases not matched to a gene; V was cut back by 6 bases and J by 6 bases. CDR1 and CDR2 (germline): MNHNY, SVGAGI (reference sequence). The CDR3 length is 16 residues. Written as DNA, the CDR3 is TGTGCCAGCAGACACACGGGGACAGGGGGCGGACGCGAGCAGTACTTC. The encoded protein is CASRHTGTGGGREQYF.